Presented here are 10 T cell receptor beta chains from one specimen sequenced in a study of T cell repertoires in ileal Crohn's disease. TCRdb keeps only in-frame clones here, not all; method: immunoSEQ multiplex PCR. The sample includes more than 11,000 clones, about 85% of them seen just once. The sample consisted of ileal tissue. Source of these receptors: an adult with Crohn's disease.

The rearrangement links TRBV5-6 to TRBJ1-4; TRBD1 is a possible D gene (6 bases). Germline V gives CDR1 SGHDT, CDR2 YYEEEE. Trimming left V 3 bases short and J 0 bases short, with 6 bases between. The CDR3 runs to 14 residues. This CDR3 is CASSYRATNEKLFF. The CDR3 DNA is TGTGCCAGCAGCTACAGGGCAACTAATGAAAAACTGTTTTTT.

CDR3 loop: CAWSVGPNQPQHF. The CDR3 region has the DNA TGTGCCTGGAGTGTTGGCCCCAATCAGCCCCAGCATTTT. The genes are TRBV30 and TRBJ1-5; D is undetermined. CDR3 length equals 13 residues. Germline CDR1 and CDR2: GTSNPN and SVGIG (reference sequence). Trimming took off 0 bases at V and 3 bases at J, with 6 bases between the two ends.

V usage is TRBV6-1 and J usage is TRBJ1-5, with D tentatively TRBD1 (5 bases). Germline-derived CDR1 and CDR2 are MNHNS and SASEGT. Trimming took off 6 bases at V and 4 bases at J, with 16 bases between the two ends. This CDR3 spans 15 amino acids. CDR3 nucleotides: TGTGCCAGCAGAGGGGCATTAAGGGTAAATCAGCCCCAGCATTTT. Translating it yields CASRGALRVNQPQHF.

The gene calls are TRBV5-1 and TRBJ2-5, with TRBD1 matching 9 bases. CDR1 is SGHRS and CDR2 is YFSETQ in the germline V gene. V was pared by 4 bases and J by 2 bases, with 9 bases of the junction left unmatched. The CDR3 spans 16 residues. The CDR3 DNA reads as TGCGCCAGCAGCACGTCCGGGACAGGGACACAAGAGACCCAGTACTTC. It yields the protein CASSTSGTGTQETQYF.

The rearrangement joins TRBV2 to TRBJ2-7, with a possible D match to TRBD1 (5 bases). Per the germline V gene, CDR1 is SNHLY and CDR2 is FYNNEI. The V and J ends lost 8 bases and 0 bases respectively, with 8 bases between them. There are 12 residues in the CDR3. The chain's CDR3 is CASARASYEQYF. The CDR3 coding sequence is TGTGCCAGCGCCAGGGCCTCCTACGAGCAGTACTTC.

V is TRBV4-3 and J is TRBJ1-2; perhaps TRBD1 as D (5 bases). CDR3 length: 14 residues. Germline CDR1 LGHNA, CDR2 YSLEER. V lost 0 bases and J lost 4, with 9 bases in between. The CDR3 bases are TGCGCCAGCAGCCAAGATGGGGCAGGCTATGGCTACACCTTC. Translation gives CASSQDGAGYGYTF.

The chain employs TRBV4-3 and TRBJ1-1; D is unclear. The V gene's germline CDR1 is LGHNA and CDR2 YSLEER. V lost 0 bases and J lost 4, with 12 bases in between. CDR3 size: 15 residues. In DNA, the CDR3 is TGCGCCAGCAGCCAAGATCTAGGCTGGAGCACTGAAGCTTTCTTT. Protein product: CASSQDLGWSTEAFF.

This chain connects TRBV11-2 to TRBJ2-5; TRBD2 agrees at 14 bases. Germline CDR1 and CDR2: SGHAT and FQNNGV. CDR3 length: 16 residues. V lost 4 bases, J lost 5 bases, and 6 bases stayed unmatched. Written as DNA, the CDR3 is TGTGCCAGCAGCTCAACGACTAGCGGGGGGGCGGAGACCCAGTACTTC. It translates to CASSSTTSGGAETQYF.

The V and J genes are TRBV7-8 and TRBJ1-1; TRBD1 matches 7 bases. In germline, CDR1 is SGHVS, CDR2 FQNEAQ. The V gene end was trimmed by 5 bases and the J gene end by 6 bases; junction bases not matched to a gene: 6. CDR3 length: 13 amino acids. CDR3 sequence (DNA): TGTGCCAGCAGCCTAGGGGGCTGGGCTGAAGCTTTCTTT. Protein sequence: CASSLGGWAEAFF.

The rearrangement joins TRBV29-1 to TRBJ1-5; the D gene is possibly TRBD1 (6 bases). V was cut by 7 bases and J by 7 bases, with 17 bases left in between. CDR3 size: 13 residues. Per the germline V gene, CDR1 is SQVTM and CDR2 is ANQGSEA. The CDR3 bases are TGCAGCGGAACAGGGTGGAAGGAGCAGCCCCAGCATTTT. Protein sequence: CSGTGWKEQPQHF.